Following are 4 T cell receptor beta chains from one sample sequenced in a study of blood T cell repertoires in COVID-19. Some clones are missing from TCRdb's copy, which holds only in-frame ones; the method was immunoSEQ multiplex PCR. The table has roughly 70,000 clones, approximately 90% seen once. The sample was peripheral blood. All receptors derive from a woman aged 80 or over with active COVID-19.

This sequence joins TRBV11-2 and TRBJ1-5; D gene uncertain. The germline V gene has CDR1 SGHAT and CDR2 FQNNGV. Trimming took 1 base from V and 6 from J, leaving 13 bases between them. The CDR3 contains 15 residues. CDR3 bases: TGTGCCAGCAGCTTAGGGCTCCGGGTCAGTCAGCCCCAGCATTTT. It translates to CASSLGLRVSQPQHF.

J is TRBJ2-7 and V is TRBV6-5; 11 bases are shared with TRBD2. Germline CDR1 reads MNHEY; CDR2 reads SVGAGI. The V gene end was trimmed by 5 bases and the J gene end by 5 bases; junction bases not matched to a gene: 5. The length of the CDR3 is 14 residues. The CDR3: CASSTPGLADEQYF. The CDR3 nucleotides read TGTGCCAGCAGTACACCGGGACTAGCGGACGAGCAGTACTTC.

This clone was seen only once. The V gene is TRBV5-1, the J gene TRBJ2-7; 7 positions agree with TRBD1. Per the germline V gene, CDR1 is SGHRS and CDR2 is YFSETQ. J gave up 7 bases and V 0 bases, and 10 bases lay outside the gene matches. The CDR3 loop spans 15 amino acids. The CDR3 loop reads CASSLESTGAGEQYF. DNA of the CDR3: TGCGCCAGCAGCTTGGAGTCAACAGGGGCAGGGGAGCAGTACTTC. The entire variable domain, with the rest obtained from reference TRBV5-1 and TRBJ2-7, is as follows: KAGVTQTPRYLIKTRGQQVTLSCSPISGHRSVSWYQQTPGQGLQFLFEYFSETQRNKGNFPGRFSGRQFSNSRSEMNVSTLELGDSALYLCASSLESTGAGEQYFGPGTRLTVT.

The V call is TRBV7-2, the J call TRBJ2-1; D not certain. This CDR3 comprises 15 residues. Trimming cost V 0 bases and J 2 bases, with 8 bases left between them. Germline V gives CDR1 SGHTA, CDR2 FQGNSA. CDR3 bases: TGTGCCAGCAGCTTAGCGCAGTTCCCCTACAATGAGCAGTTCTTC. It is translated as CASSLAQFPYNEQFF.